This is a list of T cell receptor beta chains from one sample in a study of blood T cell repertoires in COVID-19. Sequencing used immunoSEQ multiplex PCR; TCRdb keeps in-frame clones, though not all of them. The sample carries 320,000 or so clones, 89% recorded once. Sequencing was done on a sample of PBMCs or T cells enriched from blood (not recorded which). The receptor set was obtained from a man in his sixties who had recovered from COVID-19. CDR3s leave out the opening cysteine and the closing phenylalanine or tryptophan.

V	J	CDR3
TRBV5-1	TRBJ2-3	ASSLGGMTDTQY
TRBV5-1	TRBJ1-3	ASSLDTSGNTIY
TRBV28	TRBJ1-2	ASSLNRPART
TRBV7-9	TRBJ2-2	ASRIPGLADTGELF
TRBV5-1	TRBJ2-1	ASSSTVPNAPYNEQF
TRBV10-3	TRBJ2-7	AISGRTGTTMQQY
TRBV19	TRBJ2-7	ASSNGRGPYEQY
TRBV7-2	TRBJ2-5	ASSFRRTGSQETQY
TRBV4-1	TRBJ1-3	ASSQLDRGSGNTIY
TRBV19	TRBJ2-1	ASSGPQGAVNEQF
TRBV28	TRBJ1-4	ASSPGTGEEKLF
TRBV18	TRBJ2-5	ASSPSQETQY
TRBV16	TRBJ1-5	ASSRGGQSNQPQH
TRBV5-1	TRBJ2-1	ASSAGLSSYNEQF
TRBV5-1	TRBJ2-5	ASSLTSGSGETQY
TRBV18	TRBJ2-3	ASSPLGRLNRGPKPTDTQY
TRBV5-4	TRBJ1-2	ASSLKQENYGYT
TRBV9	TRBJ2-7	ASSVGLAGPYEQY
TRBV28	TRBJ1-2	ASSPRWVGGYT
TRBV3-1/TRBV3-2	TRBJ1-5	ASSHREGQPQH
TRBV28	TRBJ1-1	ASSFNGTGGRVNTEAF
TRBV4-2	TRBJ2-2	ASSQRASLNTGELF
TRBV6-5	TRBJ2-7	ASRLTLASDEQY
TRBV19	TRBJ1-5	ASSLRGQTYSNQPQH
TRBV9	TRBJ2-6	ASSGTIQGAGANVLT
TRBV7-2	TRBJ2-1	ASSTSGGYNEQF
TRBV7-2	TRBJ2-3	ASSLAAVSTDTQY
TRBV5-6	TRBJ1-4	ASSLRGVSSEKLF
TRBV30	TRBJ2-5	AWSRGYQETQY
TRBV7-3	TRBJ2-2	ASSLVAVVNTGELF
TRBV11-1	TRBJ1-1	ASSLAPGINTEAF
TRBV5-6	TRBJ2-7	ASSAGQTDEQY
TRBV7-3	TRBJ2-2	ASSFSRGNTGELF
TRBV4-2	TRBJ2-2	ASSQPGRVISGELF
TRBV28	TRBJ1-4	ASSLFGEASNEKLF
TRBV28	TRBJ1-2	ASSSQAGLYGYT
TRBV27	TRBJ1-1	ASTSGQGTEAF
TRBV3-1/TRBV3-2	TRBJ2-6	ASSPSPGLATSGANVLT
TRBV30	TRBJ2-7	AWSVWGTGTGIYEQY
TRBV9	TRBJ1-4	ASSTRQGSGEKLF
TRBV24-1	TRBJ2-1	AISTSGRRNEQF
TRBV28	TRBJ1-2	ASSFRVYGYT
TRBV7-9	TRBJ2-1	ASSLSARRNNEQF
TRBV5-1	TRBJ2-7	ASRDGVAGDLYEQY
TRBV29-1	TRBJ2-3	SVEDSLAGGRADTQY
TRBV18	TRBJ2-1	ASSPPLGLLDEQF
TRBV11-2	TRBJ2-7	ASSLSAAYEQY
TRBV18	TRBJ2-5	ASSPPTGGQETQY